This entry describes one T cell receptor beta chain. Its antigen is currently unknown. This sample stems from a study of blood T cells in healthy people across ages. Broader study findings: When set beside aged donors, long-lived donors presented more naive CD4+ cells and higher diversity. Donor CMV status was unknown, possibly confounding expanded clonotype changes.

Trimming removed 4 bases from V and 2 bases from J, with 15 bases in between. Germline-derived CDR1 and CDR2 are SGHRS and YFSETQ. CDR3 length: 15 residues. Primed by a sample-barcoded 5' primer and a J-beta primer mix, a second PCR proceeded for about 7 to 11 cycles. TCRdb called the 5' RACE reads again in MiXCR, with one record for every CDR3 protein. The sample lists about 1.6 million distinct CDR3 sequences; about 31% were seen once. The rearrangement uses TRBV5-1 and TRBJ1-2, with D maybe TRBD1 (5 bases). Material: blood. The source of this sequence is a woman in her 30s in good health. The chain's CDR3 is CASSTGDGSNYGYTF. The CDR3 DNA reads as TGCGCCAGCAGCACCGGGGACGGCTCGAACTATGGCTACACCTTC.